The TCR beta chain under discussion was sequenced for a study of CD8+CD57+ T cells in acquired aplastic anemia. The wider study: On average, sorted CD4+ and CD8+ cells gave roughly 2.9 ug of DNA.

In patients chosen for sequencing, flow cytometry had shown CD8+CD57+ cell expansion. Using genomic DNA as the template, TCR beta VDJ and CDR3 profiling was carried out. TCRdb itself ran the reads through MiXCR, one entry per CDR3 protein. The table lists approximately 180,000 distinct CDR3 sequences, around 48% of them singletons, with about 1.7% in the top ten. Germline V gene sequence: CDR1 SQVTM, CDR2 ANQGSEA. Trimming shortened V by 4 bases and J by 8 bases, and 12 bases separated the two germline ends. CDR3 length: 12 residues. This clonotype was detected a few times. J is TRBJ1-5 and V is TRBV29-1; TRBD1 is a possible D gene (5 bases). The sequenced material came from sorted CD4+, CD8+, or CD8+CD57+ T cells (not recorded which) from PBMCs. The receptor was isolated from a human donor with aplastic anemia. The CDR3 sequence is CSVGGGGEPQHF. In nucleotides, the CDR3 is TGCAGCGTTGGTGGGGGAGGGGAGCCCCAGCATTTT.